Listed here are 20 T cell receptor beta chains from one sample, sequenced in a study of radiation and T cells in renal cell carcinoma. TCRdb's table, derived via immunoSEQ multiplex PCR, lists solely in-frame clones and lacks some. This table holds about 16,000 clones, roughly 45% found once. Treatment noted: 15 Gy SBRT to primary tumor, nephrectomy 4 weeks later. Sequenced here: tumor tissue, sampled from a patient whose treatment included radiotherapy and nephrectomy. The receptors stem from a woman in her sixties with renal cell carcinoma.

This rearrangement joins TRBV4-1 to TRBJ2-3; 14 nucleotides agree with TRBD2. The junction had 4 bases not matched to a gene; V was cut back by 4 bases and J by 4 bases. The CDR3 contains 16 residues. Looked up from germline, CDR1 is MGHRA and CDR2 is YSYEKL. The CDR3, as DNA: TGCGCCAGCAGCCCGCAGACTAGCGGGGGGGCAGATACGCAGTATTTT. Encoded protein: CASSPQTSGGADTQYF.

The chain uses TRBV6-5 and TRBJ2-7, with D tentatively TRBD1 (5 bases). The CDR3 extends over 14 amino acids. Trimming stripped 5 bases from V and 3 bases from J, with 14 bases between. CDR1 MNHEY and CDR2 SVGAGI come from the germline V gene. CDR3 in amino acids: CASSEQTEFYEQYF. The DNA for the CDR3 is TGTGCCAGCAGTGAACAGACAGAATTCTACGAGCAGTACTTC.

On this clone: One end of the junction is discordant with germline, which a read error may explain. V is TRBV29-1 and J is TRBJ1-4; no definite D call. CDR1 is SQVTM and CDR2 is ANQGSEA in the germline V gene. CDR3 length: 14 amino acids. CDR3 DNA sequence: TGCAGCGTTAAAGACCACCTAAATAGTGAAAAACTGTTTTTT. Amino acids: CSVKDHLNSEKLFF.

The chain couples TRBV11-2 to TRBJ2-3; D is perhaps TRBD1 or TRBD2 (5 bases each). V lost 5 bases to trimming and J lost 5 bases, with 11 bases between them. Germline CDR1 is SGHAT and CDR2 is FQNNGV. This CDR3 has 13 residues. The CDR3 DNA reads TGTGCCAGCAGCCAGGTGAGGGGAGATACGCAGTATTTT. Protein product: CASSQVRGDTQYF.

This clone was counted only a few times. The J gene is TRBJ1-1, the V gene TRBV30; D remains unclear. Germline V gene lookup returns CDR1 GTSNPN and CDR2 SVGIG (reference sequence). The V end was cut by 3 bases, the J end by 6 bases, with 14 bases between. This CDR3 is built from 13 residues. The DNA for the CDR3 is TGTGCCTGGAGGAAGCTGACAAACCCTGAAGCTTTCTTT. It encodes CAWRKLTNPEAFF.

This sequence joins TRBV10-3 and TRBJ2-7, with 9 nucleotides matching TRBD1. The V gene's germline CDR1 is ENHRY and CDR2 SYGVKD. The trim removed 0 bases at V and 3 bases at J, leaving 3 bases unmatched. The CDR3 has 15 amino acids. The CDR3, as DNA: TGTGCCATCAGTGAGTCGGGGGACAGGGTCTACGAGCAGTACTTC. This codes for CAISESGDRVYEQYF.

This sequence joins TRBV19 and TRBJ1-1; TRBD1 matches 8 bases. CDR3 length: 13 residues. V lost 5 bases to trimming and J lost 1 base; unmatched junction nucleotides: 0. CDR1 and CDR2 (germline): LNHDA, SQIVND (reference sequence). The CDR3 here is CASSQGANTEAFF. CDR3 bases: TGTGCCAGTAGTCAGGGGGCGAACACTGAAGCTTTCTTT.

The chain couples TRBV29-1 to TRBJ2-7; 8 bases agree with TRBD2. Trimming cost V 7 bases and J 2 bases; bases outside gene matches: 13. Per the germline V gene, CDR1 is SQVTM and CDR2 is ANQGSEA. The CDR3 extends over 15 amino acids. CDR3 amino acids: CSAPGTRGPPYEQYF. In DNA form, the CDR3 reads TGCAGCGCCCCCGGGACTAGGGGCCCCCCCTACGAGCAGTACTTC.

The chain combines TRBV11-2 with TRBJ1-1; D uncertain. V lost 1 base to trimming and J lost 3 bases, with 3 bases between them. The CDR3 extends over 12 amino acids. The V gene's germline CDR1 is SGHAT and CDR2 FQNNGV. In DNA form, the CDR3 reads TGTGCCAGCAGCTTAGTGGACACTGAAGCTTTCTTT. This gives the protein CASSLVDTEAFF.

This clone has more than one count but fewer than ten. CDR3 in DNA: TGTGCCTGGAGTGGCGTTTTTAATCGGGGACTAGGTTCTTTCGGCAGGGAGACCCAGTACTTC. This sequence encodes CAWSGVFNRGLGSFGRETQYF. The gene calls are TRBV30 and TRBJ2-5, with TRBD2 matching 8 bases. The CDR3 runs 21 residues. V lost 1 base, J lost 5 bases, and 27 bases stayed unmatched. The V gene's germline CDR1 is GTSNPN and CDR2 SVGIG (reference sequence).

The V call is TRBV10-3, the J call TRBJ2-1, with TRBD2 identical over 15 bases. From germline, CDR1 is ENHRY and CDR2 SYGVKD. Unmatched junction bases numbered 5, after V lost 5 bases and J lost 9 bases. The CDR3 consists of 15 residues. This chain's CDR3 is CAISPGLAGGGEQFF. Here the CDR3 DNA reads TGTGCCATCAGTCCGGGACTAGCGGGAGGAGGTGAGCAGTTCTTC.

The genes are TRBV5-4 and TRBJ1-1; 7 bases align to TRBD1. The CDR3 runs 15 residues. Germline CDR1 is SGHNT and CDR2 is YYREEE (reference sequence). The V and J ends lost 1 base and 5 bases, in that order; junction bases with no gene match: 8. This CDR3 is CASSLLGAGGTEAFF. The CDR3 nucleotides are TGTGCCAGCAGCTTGTTAGGGGCAGGGGGGACTGAAGCTTTCTTT.

The chain combines TRBV6-5 with TRBJ2-2, with TRBD1 identical over 8 bases. CDR1 and CDR2 (germline): MNHEY, SVGAGI. The V gene end was trimmed by 7 bases and the J gene end by 7 bases; junction bases not matched to a gene: 8. This CDR3 region has 14 residues. CDR3 in DNA: TGTGCCAGCACTCGCAGGGGGCTAAACGGGGAGCTGTTTTTT. Its translation is CASTRRGLNGELFF.

The CDR3 bases are TGTGCCAGCAGCTTGACAGGGAAATACTACGAGCAGTACTTC. Amino acids: CASSLTGKYYEQYF. The rearrangement links TRBV11-2 to TRBJ2-7, with TRBD1 matching 7 bases. Germline loops: CDR1 SGHAT, CDR2 FQNNGV. With 3 bases clipped from V and 3 bases from J, the junction kept 5 bases outside the gene matches. CDR3 length equals 14 residues. The entire variable domain, with the rest obtained from reference TRBV11-2 and TRBJ2-7, is as follows: EAGVAQSPRYKIIEKRQSVAFWCNPISGHATLYWYQQILGQGPKLLIQFQNNGVVDDSQLPKDRFSAERLKGVDSTLKIQPAKLEDSAVYLCASSLTGKYYEQYFGPGTRLTVT.

The V call is TRBV6-5, the J call TRBJ1-2; the D is unclear. Trimming shortened V by 6 bases and J by 3 bases, and 14 bases separated the two germline ends. The CDR3 is 14 amino acids. Germline CDR1 MNHEY, CDR2 SVGAGI. The CDR3, as DNA: TGTGCCAGCAGGTACACCCCATCTGACTATGGCTACACCTTC. This codes for CASRYTPSDYGYTF.

This clone has more than one count but fewer than ten. The chain couples TRBV6-5 to TRBJ2-2; D is perhaps TRBD1 (6 bases). Between the trimmed V and J ends, which lost 8 bases and 5 bases, there was a span of 12 bases. This CDR3 region has 13 residues. Germline lookup yields CDR1 MNHEY and CDR2 SVGAGI. CDR3 in amino acids: CASAQGPTGELFF. CDR3 DNA sequence: TGTGCCAGCGCCCAGGGGCCTACCGGGGAGCTGTTTTTT.

A few counts support this clone. The chain couples TRBV19 to TRBJ2-2, with 11 bases identical to TRBD1. CDR1 and CDR2 from the germline V gene are LNHDA and SQIVND (reference sequence). The J segment lost 4 bases and the V segment lost 5 bases, leaving 6 bases of the junction unmatched. This CDR3 contains 16 residues. The CDR3 here is CASSWGTGGFTGELFF. CDR3 sequence (DNA): TGTGCCAGTAGTTGGGGGACAGGGGGATTCACCGGGGAGCTGTTTTTT.

V is TRBV5-1 and J is TRBJ2-7, with a weak D call TRBD1 (7 bases). V was shortened by 4 bases and J by 7 bases, with 12 bases between the two germline ends. Germline V lookup: CDR1 SGHRS, CDR2 YFSETQ. The CDR3 is 12 amino acids. For the CDR3, the DNA is TGCGCCAGCAGCCAGGGGGGTCCTGAGCAGTACTTC. Protein: CASSQGGPEQYF.

This clone was seen a handful of times. The J gene is TRBJ2-7, the V gene TRBV7-3; D gene ambiguous. V lost 1 base and J lost 10, with 14 bases in between. Germline V gives CDR1 SGHTA, CDR2 FQGTGA. This CDR3 is 13 amino acids long. As DNA, the CDR3 is TGTGCCAGCAGCTTAAGCCGGAAATCCCCACAGTACTTC. Residues: CASSLSRKSPQYF.

J is TRBJ2-3 and V is TRBV7-3, with a tentative D call TRBD2 (6 bases). Per germline, CDR1 SGHTA and CDR2 FQGTGA. This CDR3 contains 18 residues. The V and J ends lost 0 bases and 2 bases respectively, with 18 bases between them. The CDR3 DNA is TGTGCCAGCAGCTTAACTACCGGCGGGGCCGGGGACACAGATACGCAGTATTTT. It yields the protein CASSLTTGGAGDTDTQYF.